The 25 T cell receptor beta chains presented below share a single source sample, sequenced in a study of T cell changes during pregnancy in multiple sclerosis. Only in-frame clones appear in the TCRdb table, and some are missing; sequencing was by immunoSEQ multiplex PCR. Here the sample spans 49,000 or so clones, about 90% being singletons. Sequencing was performed on CD4+ T cells from peripheral blood mononuclear cells, taken in the second trimester of pregnancy. All receptors derive from a female donor in good health, enrolled as a control in a pregnancy study.

The genes are TRBV6-5 and TRBJ1-2, with 10 nucleotides matching TRBD1. Germline CDR1 and CDR2: MNHEY and SVGAGI. The CDR3 covers 15 residues. Losses at the gene ends were 5 bases for V and 4 bases for J; bases not matched to a gene: 7. As DNA, the CDR3 is TGTGCCAGCAGTCAGGACAGGGGGTTTGGCTATGGCTACACCTTC. Amino acid sequence: CASSQDRGFGYGYTF.

The gene calls are TRBV18 and TRBJ2-3; TRBD2 matches at 10 bases. The CDR3 is 15 residues long. Germline V gives CDR1 KGHSH, CDR2 LQKENI. J was trimmed by 0 bases and V by 3 bases; bases with no gene match: 0. The CDR3 nucleotides read TGTGCCAGCTCACCTAGCGGGGGGAGCACAGATACGCAGTATTTT. Amino acid sequence: CASSPSGGSTDTQYF.

The chain has TRBV4-2 and TRBJ2-1; 9 bases agree with TRBD2. V lost 0 bases and J lost 12; bases outside the gene matches: 9. This CDR3 region has 15 residues. Germline V gives CDR1 LGHNA, CDR2 YNFKEQ. The CDR3 loop reads CASSQEGAGREGQFF. CDR3 DNA sequence: TGTGCCAGCAGCCAAGAAGGGGCGGGGCGGGAGGGGCAGTTCTTC.

This sequence joins TRBV18 and TRBJ1-3, with 7 bases lining up with TRBD1. The ends lost 7 bases at V and 2 bases at J; junction bases unmatched: 8. Germline V gene data show CDR1 as KGHSH and CDR2 as LQKENI. The CDR3 covers 15 residues. The CDR3 reads CASFPGQRTGNTIYF. DNA of the CDR3: TGTGCCAGCTTCCCGGGACAGCGCACTGGAAACACCATATATTTT.

The chain has TRBV9 and TRBJ2-3, with TRBD2 matching over 7 bases. This CDR3 is 15 amino acids long. The ends lost 3 bases at V and 2 bases at J; junction bases unmatched: 6. Germline V CDR1 and CDR2: SGDLS, YYNGEE. CDR3 amino acids: CASSDGLVSTDTQYF. The CDR3 DNA is TGTGCCAGCAGCGATGGACTAGTTTCCACAGATACGCAGTATTTT.

The chain couples TRBV19 to TRBJ2-2, with 9 bases fitting TRBD1. Trimming at V came to 5 bases and at J to 6 bases, leaving 4 bases not matched to a gene. Germline loops: CDR1 LNHDA, CDR2 SQIVND (reference sequence). This CDR3 spans 14 amino acids. In nucleotides, the CDR3 is TGTGCCAGTAGTCCGGGACAGGGTTCCGGGGAGCTGTTTTTT. Translation: CASSPGQGSGELFF. Full variable domain (missing parts from reference TRBV19 and TRBJ2-2): DGGITQSPKYLFRKEGQNVTLSCEQNLNHDAMYWYRQDPGQGLRLIYYSQIVNDFQKGDIAEGYSVSREKKESFPLTVTSAQKNPTAFYLCASSPGQGSGELFFGEGSRLTVL.

The chain combines TRBV5-1 with TRBJ2-2, with D possibly being TRBD1 (6 bases). This CDR3 is 16 amino acids long. The V gene's germline CDR1 is SGHRS and CDR2 YFSETQ. The V end lost 4 bases, the J end lost 0 bases, and 13 bases lay between the germline ends. The CDR3 DNA follows: TGCGCCAGCAGCCAGTCCGGGACACCGAACACCGGGGAGCTGTTTTTT. Amino acids: CASSQSGTPNTGELFF.

V gene TRBV19 combines with J gene TRBJ1-5, with D possibly being TRBD1 (6 bases). The CDR3 loop spans 14 amino acids. V was pared by 5 bases and J by 6 bases, with 14 bases between. CDR1 is LNHDA, CDR2 SQIVND, per germline (reference sequence). CDR3 sequence: CASSVQGRSQPQHF. The CDR3 coding sequence is TGTGCCAGTAGTGTACAGGGCCGAAGTCAGCCCCAGCATTTT.

This chain joins TRBV19 and TRBJ2-3; weak D call: TRBD2 (7 bases). Germline lookup yields CDR1 LNHDA and CDR2 SQIVND (reference sequence). V was cut by 3 bases and J by 3 bases, with 22 bases left in between. CDR3 length: 18 amino acids. CDR3 protein: CASSMRSGATGRTDTQYF. The CDR3 coding sequence is TGTGCCAGTAGTATGAGGAGCGGGGCAACAGGGAGAACAGATACGCAGTATTTT. Using reference TRBV19 and TRBJ2-3 for the parts outside the CDR3, the full variable domain is DGGITQSPKYLFRKEGQNVTLSCEQNLNHDAMYWYRQDPGQGLRLIYYSQIVNDFQKGDIAEGYSVSREKKESFPLTVTSAQKNPTAFYLCASSMRSGATGRTDTQYFGPGTRLTVL.

This clone was observed once. This chain connects TRBV6-6 to TRBJ2-7; possibly TRBD2 for D (7 bases). This CDR3 has 15 amino acids. Germline CDR1 is MNHNY and CDR2 is SVGAGI (reference sequence). Trimming removed 0 bases at V and 6 bases at J, with 15 bases between. The CDR3 coding sequence is TGTGCCAGCAGTTACTCCCGGGGGGCTGGTCTCGAGCAGTACTTC. It is translated as CASSYSRGAGLEQYF.

The rearrangement links TRBV5-1 to TRBJ2-3, with TRBD2 matching 12 bases. Germline V lookup: CDR1 SGHRS, CDR2 YFSETQ. V shed 1 base, J shed 4 bases, and the junction held 7 bases outside the gene matches. The CDR3 consists of 17 residues. In DNA form, the CDR3 reads TGCGCCAGCAGCTTGTCCGGACTAGCGGGGAAAGCAGATACGCAGTATTTT. As protein: CASSLSGLAGKADTQYF.

The chain joins TRBV2 to TRBJ2-7; 11 nucleotides line up with TRBD1. This CDR3 comprises 14 residues. From germline, CDR1 is SNHLY and CDR2 FYNNEI. J was trimmed by 9 bases and V by 6 bases; bases with no gene match: 10. CDR3 in amino acids: CASSLGTGGRRQYF. The CDR3 bases are TGTGCCAGCAGCCTAGGGACAGGGGGGCGACGGCAGTACTTC.

The rearrangement joins TRBV7-2 to TRBJ1-6; D is perhaps TRBD1 (6 bases). The CDR3 covers 17 residues. V was cut by 0 bases and J by 10 bases, with 19 bases left in between. Germline V gives CDR1 SGHTA, CDR2 FQGNSA. CDR3 residues: CASSLAQGPRLGSPLHF. The CDR3 bases are TGTGCCAGCAGCTTAGCACAGGGCCCCCGATTAGGATCACCCCTCCACTTT.

CDR3 protein: CSVVTGNVFTGELFF. DNA of the CDR3: TGCAGCGTTGTAACAGGGAATGTTTTTACCGGGGAGCTGTTTTTT. The chain recombines TRBV29-1 with TRBJ2-2; a weak D match, TRBD1 (6 bases). The CDR3 covers 15 residues. Germline CDR1 reads SQVTM; CDR2 reads ANQGSEA. The ends were cut back, 4 bases at V and 5 bases at J, with 17 bases in the middle.

This chain joins TRBV11-2 and TRBJ1-5, with unresolved D. This CDR3 comprises 13 residues. Germline V gene sequence: CDR1 SGHAT, CDR2 FQNNGV. V shed 1 base and J shed 5 bases, with 6 bases lying between them. The CDR3 DNA reads TGTGCCAGCAGCTTAGGAGTGGATCAGCCCCAGCATTTT. Translation: CASSLGVDQPQHF.

The chain couples TRBV4-1 to TRBJ2-1; 8 nucleotides line up with TRBD2. Per the germline V gene, CDR1 is MGHRA and CDR2 is YSYEKL. The CDR3 consists of 17 residues. Germline trimming cut 2 bases from V and 2 bases from J; bases unmatched to any gene: 8. The chain's CDR3 is CASSQLVAGLTYNEQFF. The CDR3 nucleotides are TGCGCCAGCAGCCAACTCGTAGCGGGGCTAACCTACAATGAGCAGTTCTTC.

V usage is TRBV2 and J usage is TRBJ1-4; the D is unclear. CDR1 and CDR2 (germline): SNHLY, FYNNEI. With 5 bases removed from V and 5 bases from J, the gap between germline ends came to 12 bases. The CDR3 is 14 residues long. As DNA, the CDR3 is TGTGCCAGCAGTATGAGGAGACTGAATGAAAAACTGTTTTTT. It encodes CASSMRRLNEKLFF.

This clone was detected once. The rearrangement links TRBV5-1 to TRBJ1-1; 9 nucleotides align to TRBD1. This CDR3 has 16 amino acids. CDR1 and CDR2 from the germline V gene are SGHRS and YFSETQ. V dropped 2 bases and J dropped 0; count of bases not matched to a gene: 5. The CDR3 loop is CASSFTGGPMNTEAFF. CDR3 nucleotide sequence: TGCGCCAGCAGCTTCACAGGGGGCCCCATGAACACTGAAGCTTTCTTT.

This chain uses TRBV7-9 with TRBJ1-5; D perhaps matches TRBD1 (5 bases). Germline values: CDR1 SEHNR, CDR2 FQNEAQ (reference sequence). The V end lost 5 bases, the J end lost 5 bases, and 10 bases lay between the germline ends. The CDR3 consists of 13 residues. The CDR3 protein is CASSQDSYQPQHF. The CDR3 coding sequence is TGTGCCAGCAGCCAAGACAGTTATCAGCCCCAGCATTTT.

V usage is TRBV18 and J usage is TRBJ1-1; D gene ambiguous. Per the germline V gene, CDR1 is KGHSH and CDR2 is LQKENI. There are 14 residues in the CDR3. V shed 3 bases and J shed 1 base, with 9 bases lying between them. The CDR3: CASSPIGGNTEAFF. The DNA for the CDR3 is TGTGCCAGCTCACCGATAGGCGGGAACACTGAAGCTTTCTTT.

This chain links TRBV5-1 with TRBJ2-3, with 8 bases identical to TRBD2. This CDR3 spans 15 amino acids. Trimming cost V 3 bases and J 4 bases; bases outside gene matches: 7. Germline V gene sequence: CDR1 SGHRS, CDR2 YFSETQ. The CDR3 nucleotides read TGCGCCAGCAGCTCCATCGGGGGGGGAGCAGATACGCAGTATTTT. It is translated as CASSSIGGGADTQYF.

This sequence joins TRBV18 and TRBJ1-5; no clear D. Trimming removed 6 bases from V and 4 bases from J, with 7 bases in between. This CDR3 contains 12 residues. The germline gives CDR1 KGHSH, CDR2 LQKENI. CDR3 coding DNA: TGTGCCAGCTCCCAAGCAAATCAGCCCCAGCATTTT. This codes for CASSQANQPQHF.

The chain is built from TRBV4-2 and TRBJ2-1; 13 bases match TRBD2. The CDR3 is 20 amino acids. In germline, CDR1 is LGHNA, CDR2 YNFKEQ. V lost 0 bases to trimming and J lost 0 bases; unmatched junction nucleotides: 8. The CDR3 protein is CASSQDGTSGVVASYNEQFF. CDR3 DNA sequence: TGTGCCAGCAGCCAAGATGGGACTAGCGGGGTCGTTGCCTCCTACAATGAGCAGTTCTTC.

The CDR3 is CASSLVQGTAGANVLTF. CDR3 coding DNA: TGTGCCAGCAGCTTGGTTCAGGGGACGGCTGGGGCCAACGTCCTGACTTTC. The chain joins TRBV5-5 to TRBJ2-6; possibly TRBD1 for D (6 bases). This CDR3 is built from 17 residues. Germline loops: CDR1 SGHKS, CDR2 YYEKEE (reference sequence). The ends were cut back, 0 bases at V and 2 bases at J, with 12 bases in the middle.

This clone was seen more than once but under ten times. This chain joins TRBV20-1 and TRBJ1-1, with D unresolved. The germline V gene encodes CDR1 DFQATT and CDR2 SNEGSKA (reference sequence). The CDR3 is 11 residues long. The CDR3 bases are TGCAGGGCCCCGATGAACACTGAAGCTTTCTTT. Protein product: CRAPMNTEAFF.